This T cell receptor (beta chain) was retrieved from a study of PD-1 blockade in classical Hodgkin lymphoma. Whole-study results and caveats: Relative to healthy donors, newly diagnosed patients reportedly had lower baseline TCR diversity, which was reported as lower still in relapsed/refractory patients.

V was clipped by 1 base and J by 1 base, with 10 bases between them. CDR1 GTSNPN and CDR2 SVGIG come from the germline V gene (reference sequence). The CDR3 is made up of 14 amino acids. The protocol was immunoSEQ multiplex PCR, while the TCRdb copy is restricted to in-frame clones and leaves out a portion. The sample has about 17,000 clones, about 80% seen once. Relapses following autologous stem cell transplantation were seen in all patients, with brentuximab vedotin exposure varying. Remarks on this clone: Its antigen is currently unknown.

The source material was peripheral blood mononuclear cells (PBMCs), sampled at baseline. The sequence was collected from a human donor with classical Hodgkin lymphoma. The chain employs TRBV30 and TRBJ1-1, with D hard to call. CDR3 DNA sequence: TGTGCCTGGAGTGCATACGTTCGGAACACTGAAGCTTTCTTT. It yields the protein CAWSAYVRNTEAFF.